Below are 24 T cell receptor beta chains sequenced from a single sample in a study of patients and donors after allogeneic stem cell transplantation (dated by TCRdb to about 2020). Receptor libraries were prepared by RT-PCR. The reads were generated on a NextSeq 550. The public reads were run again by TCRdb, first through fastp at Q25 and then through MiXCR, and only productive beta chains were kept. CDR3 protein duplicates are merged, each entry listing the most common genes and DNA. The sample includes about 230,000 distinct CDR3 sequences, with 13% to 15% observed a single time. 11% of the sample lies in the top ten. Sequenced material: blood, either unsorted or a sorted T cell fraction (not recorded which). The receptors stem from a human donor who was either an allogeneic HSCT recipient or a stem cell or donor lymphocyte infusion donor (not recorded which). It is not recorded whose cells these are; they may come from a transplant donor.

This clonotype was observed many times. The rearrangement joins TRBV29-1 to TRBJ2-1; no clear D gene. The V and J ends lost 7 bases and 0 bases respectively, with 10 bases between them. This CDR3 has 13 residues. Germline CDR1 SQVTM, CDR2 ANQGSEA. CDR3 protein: CSAALSSYNEQFF. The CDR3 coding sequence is TGCAGCGCTGCCCTCAGCTCCTACAATGAGCAGTTCTTC.

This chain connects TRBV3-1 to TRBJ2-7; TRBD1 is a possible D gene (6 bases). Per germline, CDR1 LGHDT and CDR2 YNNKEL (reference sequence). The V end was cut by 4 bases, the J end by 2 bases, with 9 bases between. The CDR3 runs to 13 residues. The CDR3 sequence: CASSLRGTYEQYF. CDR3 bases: TGTGCCAGCAGCCTTAGGGGGACCTACGAGCAGTACTTC.

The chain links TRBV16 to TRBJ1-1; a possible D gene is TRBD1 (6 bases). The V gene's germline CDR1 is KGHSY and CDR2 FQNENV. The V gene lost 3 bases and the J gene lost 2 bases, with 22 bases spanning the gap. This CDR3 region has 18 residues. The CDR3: CASSHSRLGWDKNTEAFF. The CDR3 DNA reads TGTGCCAGCAGCCACTCCAGGTTGGGTTGGGACAAAAACACTGAAGCTTTCTTT. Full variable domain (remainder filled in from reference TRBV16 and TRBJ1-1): GEEVAQTPKHLVRGEGQKAKLYCAPIKGHSYVFWYQQVLKNEFKFLISFQNENVFDETGMPKERFSAKCLPNSPCSLEIQATKLEDSAVYFCASSHSRLGWDKNTEAFFGQGTRLTVV.

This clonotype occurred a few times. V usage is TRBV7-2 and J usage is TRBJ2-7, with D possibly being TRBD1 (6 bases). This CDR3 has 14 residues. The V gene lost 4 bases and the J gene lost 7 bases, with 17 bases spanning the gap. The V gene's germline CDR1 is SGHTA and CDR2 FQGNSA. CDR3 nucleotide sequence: TGTGCCAGCAGCTATGGACAGATTACGTTAGAGCAGTACTTC. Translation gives CASSYGQITLEQYF.

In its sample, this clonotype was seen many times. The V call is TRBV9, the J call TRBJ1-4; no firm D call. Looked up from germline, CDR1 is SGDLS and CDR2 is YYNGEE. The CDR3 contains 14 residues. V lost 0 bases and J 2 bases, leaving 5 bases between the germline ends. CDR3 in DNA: TGTGCCAGCAGCGTAGACCTGACTAATGAAAAACTGTTTTTT. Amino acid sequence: CASSVDLTNEKLFF.

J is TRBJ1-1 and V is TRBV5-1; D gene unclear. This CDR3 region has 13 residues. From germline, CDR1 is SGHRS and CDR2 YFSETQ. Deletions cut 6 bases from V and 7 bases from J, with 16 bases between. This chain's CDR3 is CASKRAREYEAFF. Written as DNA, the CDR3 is TGCGCCAGCAAGCGGGCCAGAGAGTATGAAGCTTTCTTT.

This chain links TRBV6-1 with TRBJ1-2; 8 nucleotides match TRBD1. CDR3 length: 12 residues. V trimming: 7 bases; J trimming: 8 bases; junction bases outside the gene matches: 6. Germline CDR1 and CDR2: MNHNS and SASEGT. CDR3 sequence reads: CASTWDRLGYTF. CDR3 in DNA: TGTGCCAGCACCTGGGACAGGTTGGGCTACACCTTC.

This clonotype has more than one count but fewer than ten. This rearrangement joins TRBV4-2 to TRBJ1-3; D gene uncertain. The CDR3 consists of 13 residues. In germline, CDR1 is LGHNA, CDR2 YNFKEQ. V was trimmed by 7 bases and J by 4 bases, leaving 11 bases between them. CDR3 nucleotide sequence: TGTGCCAGCACCCGGGTGGAGGGAAACACCATATATTTT. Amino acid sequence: CASTRVEGNTIYF.

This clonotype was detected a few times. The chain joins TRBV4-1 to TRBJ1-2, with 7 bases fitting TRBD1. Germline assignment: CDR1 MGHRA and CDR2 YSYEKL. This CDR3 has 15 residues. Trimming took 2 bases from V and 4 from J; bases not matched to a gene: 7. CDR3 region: CASSQPGQRTYGYTF. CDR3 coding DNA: TGCGCCAGCAGCCAACCGGGACAGCGGACCTATGGCTACACCTTC.

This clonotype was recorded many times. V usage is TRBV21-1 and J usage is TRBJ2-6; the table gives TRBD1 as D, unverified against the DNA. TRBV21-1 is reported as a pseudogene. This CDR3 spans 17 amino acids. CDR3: CASSKVQEGPGANVLTF. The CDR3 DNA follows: TGTGCCAGCAGCAAAGTGCAAGAGGGGCCTGGGGCCAACGTCCTGACTTTC.

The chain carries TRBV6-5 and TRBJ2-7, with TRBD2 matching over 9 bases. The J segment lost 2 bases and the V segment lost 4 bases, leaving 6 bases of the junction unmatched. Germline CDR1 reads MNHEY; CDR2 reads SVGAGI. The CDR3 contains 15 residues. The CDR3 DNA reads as TGTGCCAGCAGTTCCCGAGCGGGAGGTCCCTACGAGCAGTACTTC. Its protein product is CASSSRAGGPYEQYF.

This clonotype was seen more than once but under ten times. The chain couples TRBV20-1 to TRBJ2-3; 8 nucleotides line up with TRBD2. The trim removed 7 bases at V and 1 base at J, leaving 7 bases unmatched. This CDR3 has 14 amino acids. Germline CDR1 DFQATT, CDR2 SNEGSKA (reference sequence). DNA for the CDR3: TGCAGTGTCTCCCGGGGGGGGGGCACAGATACGCAGTATTTT. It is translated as CSVSRGGGTDTQYF.

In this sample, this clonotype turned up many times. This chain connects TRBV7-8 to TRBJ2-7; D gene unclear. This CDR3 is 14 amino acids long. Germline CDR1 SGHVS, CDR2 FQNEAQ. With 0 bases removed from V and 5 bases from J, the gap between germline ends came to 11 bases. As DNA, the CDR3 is TGTGCCAGCAGCTTAGCGGTGGCAGGTCACGAGCAGTACTTC. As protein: CASSLAVAGHEQYF.

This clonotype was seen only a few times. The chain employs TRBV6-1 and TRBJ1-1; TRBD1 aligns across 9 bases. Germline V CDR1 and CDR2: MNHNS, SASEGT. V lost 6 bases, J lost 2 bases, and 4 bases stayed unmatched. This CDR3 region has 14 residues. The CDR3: CASRRGQGNTEAFF. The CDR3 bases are TGTGCCAGCAGGAGGGGACAGGGAAACACTGAAGCTTTCTTT.

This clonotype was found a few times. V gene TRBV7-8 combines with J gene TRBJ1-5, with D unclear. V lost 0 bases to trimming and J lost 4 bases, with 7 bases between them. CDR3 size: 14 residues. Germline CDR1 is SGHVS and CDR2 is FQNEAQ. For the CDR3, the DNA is TGTGCCAGCAGCTTAGCCACAGAAAATCAGCCCCAGCATTTT. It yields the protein CASSLATENQPQHF.

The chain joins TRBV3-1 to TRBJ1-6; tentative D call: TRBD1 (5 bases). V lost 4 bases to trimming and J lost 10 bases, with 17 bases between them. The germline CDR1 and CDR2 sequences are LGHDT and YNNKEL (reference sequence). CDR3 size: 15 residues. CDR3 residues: CASSRKSGGGSPLHF. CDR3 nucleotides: TGTGCCAGCAGCCGCAAATCCGGGGGGGGGTCACCCCTCCACTTT.

The CDR3 DNA reads TGTGCCAGCTCACCTCCGGGACAGGGAGGACAAGGCTACACCTTC. This encodes CASSPPGQGGQGYTF. This rearrangement joins TRBV18 to TRBJ1-2, with 9 bases that match TRBD1. Germline V gives CDR1 KGHSH, CDR2 LQKENI. After removal of 3 bases from V and 8 bases from J, the junction contained 10 bases not matched to a gene. CDR3 length equals 15 residues. Drawing the rest from reference TRBV18 and TRBJ1-2, the complete variable domain is NAGVMQNPRHLVRRRGQEARLRCSPMKGHSHVYWYRQLPEEGLKFMVYLQKENIIDESGMPKERFSAEFPKEGPSILRIQQVVRGDSAAYFCASSPPGQGGQGYTFGSGTRLTVV.

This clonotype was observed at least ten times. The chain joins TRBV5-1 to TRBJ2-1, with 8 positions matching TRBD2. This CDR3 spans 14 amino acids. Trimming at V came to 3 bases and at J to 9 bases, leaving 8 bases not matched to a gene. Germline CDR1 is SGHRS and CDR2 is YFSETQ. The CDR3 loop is CASSWTGTRAEQFF. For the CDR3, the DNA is TGCGCCAGCAGCTGGACCGGGACTAGGGCTGAGCAGTTCTTC. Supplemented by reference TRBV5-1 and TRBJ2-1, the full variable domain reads KAGVTQTPRYLIKTRGQQVTLSCSPISGHRSVSWYQQTPGQGLQFLFEYFSETQRNKGNFPGRFSGRQFSNSRSEMNVSTLELGDSALYLCASSWTGTRAEQFFGPGTRLTVL.

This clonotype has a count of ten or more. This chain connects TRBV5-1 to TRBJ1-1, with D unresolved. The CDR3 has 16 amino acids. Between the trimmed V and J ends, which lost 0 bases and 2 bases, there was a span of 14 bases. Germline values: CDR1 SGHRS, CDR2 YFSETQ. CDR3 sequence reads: CASSLVAFGSNTEAFF. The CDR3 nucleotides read TGCGCCAGCAGCTTGGTGGCGTTCGGGTCAAACACTGAAGCTTTCTTT.

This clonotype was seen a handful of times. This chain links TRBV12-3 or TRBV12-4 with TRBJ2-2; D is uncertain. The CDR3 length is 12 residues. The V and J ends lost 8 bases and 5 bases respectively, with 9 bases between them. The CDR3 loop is CASGPLTGELFF. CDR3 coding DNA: TGTGCCAGCGGCCCCTTGACCGGGGAGCTGTTTTTT.

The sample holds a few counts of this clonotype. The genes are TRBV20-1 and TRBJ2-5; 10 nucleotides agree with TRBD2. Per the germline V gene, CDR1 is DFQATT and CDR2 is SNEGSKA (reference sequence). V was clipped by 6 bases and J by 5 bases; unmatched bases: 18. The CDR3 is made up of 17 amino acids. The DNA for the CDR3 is TGCAGTGCCGGGCCCGATCTAGCGGGGGTTCGCCCGGAGACCCAGTACTTC. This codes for CSAGPDLAGVRPETQYF.

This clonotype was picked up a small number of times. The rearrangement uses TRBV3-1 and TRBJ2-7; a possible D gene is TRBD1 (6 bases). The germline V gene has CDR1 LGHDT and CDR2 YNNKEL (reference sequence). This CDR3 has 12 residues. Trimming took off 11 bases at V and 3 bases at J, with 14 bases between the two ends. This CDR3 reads CAAGAGFYEQYF. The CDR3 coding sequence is TGTGCCGCAGGGGCCGGCTTCTACGAGCAGTACTTC.

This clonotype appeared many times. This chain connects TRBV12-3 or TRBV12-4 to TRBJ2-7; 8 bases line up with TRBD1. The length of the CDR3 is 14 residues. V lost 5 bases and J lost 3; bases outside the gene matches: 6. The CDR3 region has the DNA TGTGCCAGCAGTCGACGACAGGGGCTCTACGAGCAGTACTTC. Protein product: CASSRRQGLYEQYF.

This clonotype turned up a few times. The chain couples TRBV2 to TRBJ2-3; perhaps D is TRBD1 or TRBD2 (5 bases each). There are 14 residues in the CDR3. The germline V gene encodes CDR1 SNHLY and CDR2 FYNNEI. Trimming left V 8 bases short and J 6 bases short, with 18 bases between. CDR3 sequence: CASGGPGIYDTQYF. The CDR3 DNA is TGTGCCAGCGGAGGACCAGGGATATATGATACGCAGTATTTT.